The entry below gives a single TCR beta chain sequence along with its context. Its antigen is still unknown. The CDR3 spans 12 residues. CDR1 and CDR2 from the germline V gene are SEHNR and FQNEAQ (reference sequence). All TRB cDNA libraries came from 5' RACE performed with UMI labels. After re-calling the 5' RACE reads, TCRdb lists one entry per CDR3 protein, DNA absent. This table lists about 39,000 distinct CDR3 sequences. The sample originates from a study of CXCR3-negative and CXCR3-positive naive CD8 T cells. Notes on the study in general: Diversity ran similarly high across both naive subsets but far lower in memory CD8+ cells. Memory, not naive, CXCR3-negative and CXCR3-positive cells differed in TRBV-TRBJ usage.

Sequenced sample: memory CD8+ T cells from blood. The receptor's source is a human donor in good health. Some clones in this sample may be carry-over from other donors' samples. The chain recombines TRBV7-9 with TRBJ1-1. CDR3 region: CASSPIQTEAFF.